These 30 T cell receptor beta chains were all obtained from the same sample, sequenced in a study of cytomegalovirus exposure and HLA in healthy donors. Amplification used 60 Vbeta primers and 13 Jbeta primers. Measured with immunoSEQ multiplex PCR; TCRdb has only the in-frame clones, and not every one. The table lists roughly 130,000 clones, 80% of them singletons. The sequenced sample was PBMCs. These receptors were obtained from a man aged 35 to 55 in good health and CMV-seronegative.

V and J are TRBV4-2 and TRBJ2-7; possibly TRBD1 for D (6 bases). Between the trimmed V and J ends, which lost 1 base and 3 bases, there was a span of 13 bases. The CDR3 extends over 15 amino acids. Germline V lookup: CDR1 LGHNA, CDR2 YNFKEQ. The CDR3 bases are TGTGCCAGCAGCCAAGGCGAGACAGGTATCTACGAGCAGTACTTC. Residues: CASSQGETGIYEQYF.

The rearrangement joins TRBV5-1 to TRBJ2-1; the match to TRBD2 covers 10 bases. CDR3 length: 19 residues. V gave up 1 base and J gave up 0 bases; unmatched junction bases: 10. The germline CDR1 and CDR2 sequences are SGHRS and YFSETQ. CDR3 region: CASSLPGQREGSSYNEQFF. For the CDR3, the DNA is TGCGCCAGCAGCTTGCCGGGACAGCGGGAGGGGAGCTCCTACAATGAGCAGTTCTTC.

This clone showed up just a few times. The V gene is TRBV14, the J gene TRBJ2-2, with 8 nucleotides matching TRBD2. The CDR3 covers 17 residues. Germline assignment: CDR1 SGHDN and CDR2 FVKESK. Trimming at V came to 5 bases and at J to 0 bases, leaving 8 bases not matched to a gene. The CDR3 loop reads CASSDQISGANTGELFF. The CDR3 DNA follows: TGTGCCAGCAGCGACCAAATTAGCGGGGCGAACACCGGGGAGCTGTTTTTT.

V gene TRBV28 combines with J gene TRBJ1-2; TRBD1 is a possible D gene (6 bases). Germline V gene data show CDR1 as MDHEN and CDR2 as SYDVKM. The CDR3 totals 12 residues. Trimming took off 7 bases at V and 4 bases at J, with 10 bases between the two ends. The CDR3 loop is CASNKGGYGYTF. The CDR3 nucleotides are TGTGCCAGCAATAAAGGGGGCTATGGCTACACCTTC.

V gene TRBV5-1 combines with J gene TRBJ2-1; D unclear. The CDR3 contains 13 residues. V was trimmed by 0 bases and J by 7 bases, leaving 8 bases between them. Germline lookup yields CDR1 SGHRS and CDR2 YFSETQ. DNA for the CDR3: TGCGCCAGCAGCTTGGACGACTGGAATGAGCAGTTCTTC. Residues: CASSLDDWNEQFF.

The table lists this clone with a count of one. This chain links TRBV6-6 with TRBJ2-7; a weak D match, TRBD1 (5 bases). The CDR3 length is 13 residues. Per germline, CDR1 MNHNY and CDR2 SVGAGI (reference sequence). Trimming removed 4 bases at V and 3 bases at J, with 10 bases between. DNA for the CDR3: TGTGCCAGCAGTTTGGGCAGGGTCTACGAGCAGTACTTC. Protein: CASSLGRVYEQYF.

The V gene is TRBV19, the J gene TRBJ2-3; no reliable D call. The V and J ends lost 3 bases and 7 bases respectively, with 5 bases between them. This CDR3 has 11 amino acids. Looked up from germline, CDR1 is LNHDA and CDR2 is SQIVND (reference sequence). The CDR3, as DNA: TGTGCCAGTAGTATCCAGAATACGCAGTATTTT. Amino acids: CASSIQNTQYF.

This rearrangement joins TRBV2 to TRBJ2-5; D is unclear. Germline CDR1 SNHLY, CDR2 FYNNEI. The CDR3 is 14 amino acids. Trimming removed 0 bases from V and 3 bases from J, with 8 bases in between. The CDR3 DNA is TGTGCCAGCAGTGAAGCACAGTTAAAAGAGACCCAGTACTTC. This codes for CASSEAQLKETQYF.

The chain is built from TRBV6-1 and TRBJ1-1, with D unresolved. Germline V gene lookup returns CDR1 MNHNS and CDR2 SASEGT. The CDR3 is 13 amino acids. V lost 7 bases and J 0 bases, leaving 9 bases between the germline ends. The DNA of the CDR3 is TGTGCCAGCATCAGCGAAATGAACACTGAAGCTTTCTTT. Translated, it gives CASISEMNTEAFF.

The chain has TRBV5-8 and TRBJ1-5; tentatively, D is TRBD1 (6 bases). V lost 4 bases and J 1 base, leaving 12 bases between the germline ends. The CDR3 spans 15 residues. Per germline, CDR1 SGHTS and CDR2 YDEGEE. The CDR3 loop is CASSQGLTSNQPQHF. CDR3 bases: TGTGCCAGCAGCCAGGGGTTAACGAGCAATCAGCCCCAGCATTTT.

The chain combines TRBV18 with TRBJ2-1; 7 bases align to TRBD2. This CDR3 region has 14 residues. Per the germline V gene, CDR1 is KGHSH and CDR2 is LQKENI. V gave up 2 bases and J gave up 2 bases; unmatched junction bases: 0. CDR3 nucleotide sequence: TGTGCCAGCTCACCAGGACTAGCCTACAATGAGCAGTTCTTC. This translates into CASSPGLAYNEQFF. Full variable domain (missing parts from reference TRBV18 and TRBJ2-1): NAGVMQNPRHLVRRRGQEARLRCSPMKGHSHVYWYRQLPEEGLKFMVYLQKENIIDESGMPKERFSAEFPKEGPSILRIQQVVRGDSAAYFCASSPGLAYNEQFFGPGTRLTVL.

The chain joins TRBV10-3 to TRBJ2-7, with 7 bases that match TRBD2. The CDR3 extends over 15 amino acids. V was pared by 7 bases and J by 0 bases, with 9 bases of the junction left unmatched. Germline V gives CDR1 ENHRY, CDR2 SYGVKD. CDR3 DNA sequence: TGTGCCATCATGGGGGGGATCCTTAGCTCCTACGAGCAGTACTTC. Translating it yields CAIMGGILSSYEQYF.

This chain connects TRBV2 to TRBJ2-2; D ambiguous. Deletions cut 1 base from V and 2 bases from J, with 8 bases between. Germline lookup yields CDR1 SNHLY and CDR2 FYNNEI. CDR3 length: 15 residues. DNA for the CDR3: TGTGCCAGCAGTGAAGGGCGGCCAAACACCGGGGAGCTGTTTTTT. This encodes CASSEGRPNTGELFF.

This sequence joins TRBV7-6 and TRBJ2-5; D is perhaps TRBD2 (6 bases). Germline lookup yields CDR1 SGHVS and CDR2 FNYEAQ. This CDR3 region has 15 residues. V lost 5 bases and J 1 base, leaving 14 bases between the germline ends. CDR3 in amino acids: CASSGPAAGQETQYF. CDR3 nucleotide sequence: TGTGCCAGCAGCGGACCGGCAGCGGGCCAAGAGACCCAGTACTTC. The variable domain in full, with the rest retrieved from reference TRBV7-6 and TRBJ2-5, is GAGVSQSPRYKVTKRGQDVALRCDPISGHVSLYWYRQALGQGPEFLTYFNYEAQQDKSGLPNDRFSAERPEGSISTLTIQRTEQRDSAMYRCASSGPAAGQETQYFGPGTRLLVL.

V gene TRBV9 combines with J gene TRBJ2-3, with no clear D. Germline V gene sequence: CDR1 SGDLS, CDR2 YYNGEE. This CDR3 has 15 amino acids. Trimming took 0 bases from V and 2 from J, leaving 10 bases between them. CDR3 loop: CASSVGSLVTDTQYF. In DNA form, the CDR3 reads TGTGCCAGCAGCGTAGGTTCCCTAGTCACAGATACGCAGTATTTT.

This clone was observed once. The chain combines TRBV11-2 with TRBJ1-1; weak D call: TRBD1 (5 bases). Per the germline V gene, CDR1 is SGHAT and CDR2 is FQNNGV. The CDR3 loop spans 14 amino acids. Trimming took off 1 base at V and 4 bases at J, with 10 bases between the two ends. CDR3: CASSLGKGLTEAFF. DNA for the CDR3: TGTGCCAGCAGCTTAGGAAAGGGGCTCACTGAAGCTTTCTTT.

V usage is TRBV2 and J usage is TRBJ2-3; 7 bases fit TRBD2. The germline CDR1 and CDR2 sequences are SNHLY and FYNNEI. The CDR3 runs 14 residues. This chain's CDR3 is CAAAVAGGTDTQYF. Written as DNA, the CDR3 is TGTGCTGCCGCGGTGGCGGGAGGCACAGATACGCAGTATTTT.

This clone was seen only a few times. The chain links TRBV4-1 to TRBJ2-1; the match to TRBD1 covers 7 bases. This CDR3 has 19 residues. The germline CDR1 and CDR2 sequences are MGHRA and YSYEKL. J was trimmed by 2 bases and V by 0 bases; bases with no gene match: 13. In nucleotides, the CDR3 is TGCGCCAGCAGCCAAGACAGGCTCTCACAGGGGCAAACCTACAATGAGCAGTTCTTC. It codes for CASSQDRLSQGQTYNEQFF.

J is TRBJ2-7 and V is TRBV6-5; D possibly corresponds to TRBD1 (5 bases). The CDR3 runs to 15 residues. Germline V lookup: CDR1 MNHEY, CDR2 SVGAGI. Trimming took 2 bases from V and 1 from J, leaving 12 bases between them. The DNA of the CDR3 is TGTGCCAGCAGTTACAGTTGGCAGGGATCCTACGAGCAGTACTTC. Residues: CASSYSWQGSYEQYF.

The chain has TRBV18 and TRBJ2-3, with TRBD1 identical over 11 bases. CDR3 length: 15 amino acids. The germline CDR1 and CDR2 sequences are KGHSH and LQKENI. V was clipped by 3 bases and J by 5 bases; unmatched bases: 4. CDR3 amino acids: CASSPTGTGGDTQYF. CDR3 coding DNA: TGTGCCAGCTCACCGACCGGGACAGGGGGAGATACGCAGTATTTT. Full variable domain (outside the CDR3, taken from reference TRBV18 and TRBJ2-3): NAGVMQNPRHLVRRRGQEARLRCSPMKGHSHVYWYRQLPEEGLKFMVYLQKENIIDESGMPKERFSAEFPKEGPSILRIQQVVRGDSAAYFCASSPTGTGGDTQYFGPGTRLTVL.

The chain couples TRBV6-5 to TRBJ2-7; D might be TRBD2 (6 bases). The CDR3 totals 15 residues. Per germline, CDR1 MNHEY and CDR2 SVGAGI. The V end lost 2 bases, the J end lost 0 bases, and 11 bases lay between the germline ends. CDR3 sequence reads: CASSYGGMSSYEQYF. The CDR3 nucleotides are TGTGCCAGCAGTTACGGCGGGATGAGCTCCTACGAGCAGTACTTC.

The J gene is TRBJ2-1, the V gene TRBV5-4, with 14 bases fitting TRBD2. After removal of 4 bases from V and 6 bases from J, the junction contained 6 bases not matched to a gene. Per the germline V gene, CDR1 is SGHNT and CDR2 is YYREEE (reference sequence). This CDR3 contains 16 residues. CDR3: CASSRGLAGEGNEQFF. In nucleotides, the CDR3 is TGTGCCAGCAGCCGGGGACTAGCGGGAGAAGGCAATGAGCAGTTCTTC.

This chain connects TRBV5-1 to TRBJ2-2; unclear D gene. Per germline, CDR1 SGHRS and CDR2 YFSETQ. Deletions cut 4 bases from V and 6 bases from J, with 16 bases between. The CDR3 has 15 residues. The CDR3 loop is CASSTIPGTPGELFF. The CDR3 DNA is TGCGCCAGCAGCACAATACCAGGTACCCCCGGGGAGCTGTTTTTT.

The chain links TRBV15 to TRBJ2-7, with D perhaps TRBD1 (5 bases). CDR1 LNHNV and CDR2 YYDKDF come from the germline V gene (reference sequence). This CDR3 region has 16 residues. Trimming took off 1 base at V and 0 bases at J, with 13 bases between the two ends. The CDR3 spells CATSRGVQAFSYEQYF. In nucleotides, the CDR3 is TGTGCCACCAGCAGAGGTGTACAGGCATTCTCCTACGAGCAGTACTTC.

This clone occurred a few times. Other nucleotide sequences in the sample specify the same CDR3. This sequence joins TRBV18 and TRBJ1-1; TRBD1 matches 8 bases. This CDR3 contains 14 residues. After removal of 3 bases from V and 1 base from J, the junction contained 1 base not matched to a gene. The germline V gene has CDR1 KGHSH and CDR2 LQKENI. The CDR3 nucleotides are TGTGCCAGCTCACCTGGACAGGGGAACACTGAAGCTTTCTTT. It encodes CASSPGQGNTEAFF.

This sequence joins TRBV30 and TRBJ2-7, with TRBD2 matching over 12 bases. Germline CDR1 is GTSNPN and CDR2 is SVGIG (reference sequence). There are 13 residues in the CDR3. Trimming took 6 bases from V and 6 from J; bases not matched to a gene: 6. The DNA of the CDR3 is TGTGCCTGCCCACTAGCGGGGGGAGGCGAGCAGTACTTC. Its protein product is CACPLAGGGEQYF.

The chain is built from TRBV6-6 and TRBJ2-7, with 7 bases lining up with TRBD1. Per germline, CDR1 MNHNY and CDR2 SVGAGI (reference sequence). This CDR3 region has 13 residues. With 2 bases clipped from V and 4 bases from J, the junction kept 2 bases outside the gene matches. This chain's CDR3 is CASSYTGEYEQYF. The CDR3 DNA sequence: TGTGCCAGCAGTTACACAGGGGAGTACGAGCAGTACTTC.

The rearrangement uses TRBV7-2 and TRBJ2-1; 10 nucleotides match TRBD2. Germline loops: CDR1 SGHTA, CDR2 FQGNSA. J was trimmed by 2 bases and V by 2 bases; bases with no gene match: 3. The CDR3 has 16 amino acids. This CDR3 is CASSLLAGAAYNEQFF. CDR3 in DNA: TGTGCCAGCAGCTTACTAGCGGGAGCGGCCTACAATGAGCAGTTCTTC.

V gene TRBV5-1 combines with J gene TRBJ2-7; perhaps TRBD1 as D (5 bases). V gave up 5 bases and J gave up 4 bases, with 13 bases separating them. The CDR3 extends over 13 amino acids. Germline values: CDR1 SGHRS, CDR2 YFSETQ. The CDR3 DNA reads TGCGCCAGCAGAGAAGGGGTGGGGTACGAGCAGTACTTC. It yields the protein CASREGVGYEQYF.

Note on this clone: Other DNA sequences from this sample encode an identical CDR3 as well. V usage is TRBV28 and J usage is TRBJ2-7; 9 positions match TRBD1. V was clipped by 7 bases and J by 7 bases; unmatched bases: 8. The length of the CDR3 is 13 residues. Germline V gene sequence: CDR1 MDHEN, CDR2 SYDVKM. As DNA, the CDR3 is TGTGCCAGCACTCGGGACAGGGTGGGGGAGCAGTACTTC. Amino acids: CASTRDRVGEQYF.